Given below is one T cell receptor beta chain in context. Its antigen is still unknown. The sample belongs to a study of beta chain features in type 1 diabetes. At the level of the study: The patients were much like the healthy donors in age, gender and cell yields. General study results and limits: Shortening of TCRB CDR3s, moderate but significant, appeared in all four CD4+ subsets of Type 1 diabetes patients.

CDR3 size: 17 residues. Germline V lookup: CDR1 SGDLS, CDR2 YYNGEE. V shed 3 bases and J 9 bases; nucleotides not matched to a gene: 18. TCRB transcripts that were expressed got sequenced, as all of the isolated RNA had been reverse transcribed. About 3.57 million reads, on average, came from each naive, central memory and regulatory T cell sample. Method: immunoSEQ multiplex PCR; TCRdb's copy keeps in-frame clones and lacks some. The sample includes around 600,000 clones, 9.5% to 15% seen only once; the top ten take about 0.11%. Sequencing was done on a sample of naive CD4+ T cells from blood. This TCR derives from a man aged 25-45 years with type 1 diabetes. The gene calls are TRBV9 and TRBJ2-5; the match to TRBD2 covers 9 bases. The CDR3 protein is CASSAPGYDSGRPAQYF. CDR3 nucleotides: TGTGCCAGCAGCGCCCCCGGTTATGATAGCGGGAGACCGGCCCAGTACTTC.